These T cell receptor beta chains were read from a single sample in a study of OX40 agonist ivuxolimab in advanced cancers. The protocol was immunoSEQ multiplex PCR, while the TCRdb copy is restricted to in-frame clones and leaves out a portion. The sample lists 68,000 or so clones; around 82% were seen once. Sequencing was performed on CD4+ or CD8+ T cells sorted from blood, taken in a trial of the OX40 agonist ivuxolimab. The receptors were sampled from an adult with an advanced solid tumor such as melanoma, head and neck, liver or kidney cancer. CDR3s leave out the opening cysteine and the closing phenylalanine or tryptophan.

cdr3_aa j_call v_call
ASQEGPYEQY NA TRBV7-9
ASSGPPGANVLT TRBJ2-6 TRBV2
ASSLASGRAWEQF TRBJ2-1 TRBV28
ASRARQGALSQPQH TRBJ1-5 TRBV2
ASSSGSPDTQY TRBJ2-3 TRBV6-1
ATSRQKQGPSSTQH TRBJ1-5 TRBV15
ASSPRARGSNQPQH TRBJ1-5 TRBV18
ASRLKDSSPLH TRBJ1-6 TRBV6-5
ASSAGSSYEQY TRBJ2-7 TRBV18
ASSAGTSVINEQY TRBJ2-7 TRBV7-2
ASSPIAGSHEQY TRBJ2-7 TRBV28
ASSLRAGVGGTQY TRBJ2-5 TRBV5-1
ASSRRGGQGYETQY TRBJ2-5 TRBV4-2
ASSSLEGASEQF TRBJ2-1 TRBV5-6
ASSPDPTTDTQY TRBJ2-3 TRBV2
ASSSLGVQY TRBJ2-7 TRBV5-1
ASRNEGQGLYEQY TRBJ2-7 TRBV6-5
ASSPFELPGGYT TRBJ1-2 TRBV7-9
ASSQVPTRVDEQY TRBJ2-7 TRBV4-1
ASSFPTGPSYGYT TRBJ1-2 TRBV5-1
ASSESRSSGETQY TRBJ2-5 TRBV25-1
ASSEEGRGLGYT TRBJ1-2 TRBV6-1